This T cell receptor (beta chain) appears in the sequencing data of a study of T cell changes during pregnancy in multiple sclerosis. Looked up from germline, CDR1 is LGHNA and CDR2 is YNFKEQ. The CDR3 runs to 16 residues. Trimming at V came to 1 base and at J to 9 bases, leaving 11 bases not matched to a gene. Clones were sequenced by immunoSEQ multiplex PCR, and TCRdb holds only the in-frame ones, with some missing. The profile covers roughly 93,000 clones, with approximately 89% appearing a single time and around 2% taken by the ten largest. The chain couples TRBV4-2 to TRBJ2-1; TRBD2 matches 8 bases. The receptor's source is a female donor in good health, enrolled as a control in a pregnancy study. The sequences come from peripheral blood, collected in the first trimester of pregnancy. The CDR3 loop is CASSQGRLAGAGEQFF. The CDR3 DNA reads as TGTGCCAGCAGCCAAGGACGGCTAGCGGGTGCAGGTGAGCAGTTCTTC.